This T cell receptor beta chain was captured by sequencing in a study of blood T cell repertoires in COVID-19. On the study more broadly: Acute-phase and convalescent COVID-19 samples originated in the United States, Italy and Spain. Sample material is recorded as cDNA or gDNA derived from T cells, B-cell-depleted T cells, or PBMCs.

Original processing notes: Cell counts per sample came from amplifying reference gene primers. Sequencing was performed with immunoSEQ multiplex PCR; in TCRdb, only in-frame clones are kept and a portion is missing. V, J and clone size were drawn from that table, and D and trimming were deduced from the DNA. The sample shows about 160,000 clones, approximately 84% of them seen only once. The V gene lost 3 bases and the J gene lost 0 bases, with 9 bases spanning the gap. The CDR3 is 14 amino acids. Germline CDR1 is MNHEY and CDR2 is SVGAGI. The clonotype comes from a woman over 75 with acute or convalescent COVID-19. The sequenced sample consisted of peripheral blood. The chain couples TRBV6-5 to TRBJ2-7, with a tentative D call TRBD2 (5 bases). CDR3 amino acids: CASSYKRSSYEQYF. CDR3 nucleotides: TGTGCCAGCAGTTATAAGCGGAGCTCCTACGAGCAGTACTTC.